The 24 T cell receptor beta chains given below trace back to one sample, sequenced in a study of CD8 T cells in Susac syndrome. Random hexamers were used to reverse transcribe the RNA input (about 0.45 to 1 ug). TCRdb processed the immunoSEQ multiplex PCR reads anew with MiXCR; each CDR3 protein has one entry. The table lists fewer than 200,000 distinct CDR3 sequences, roughly 92% of them singletons. Material for sequencing was CD4+ T cells from PBMCs. Receptors originate from a human donor in good health.

The chain has TRBV5-8 and TRBJ1-5, with TRBD1 as a possible D gene (6 bases). The CDR3 has 14 amino acids. Trimming cost V 1 base and J 7 bases, with 12 bases left between them. Per germline, CDR1 SGHTS and CDR2 YDEGEE. Here the CDR3 DNA reads TGTGCCAGCAGCTTGAGGGGGGCCGAACAGCCCCAGCATTTT. Translation gives CASSLRGAEQPQHF.

This clonotype was recorded once. V is TRBV7-2 and J is TRBJ1-5; D gene unclear. The CDR3 consists of 16 residues. Germline loops: CDR1 SGHTA, CDR2 FQGNSA. The germline V and J ends were trimmed by 1 base and 1 base, with 11 bases remaining between them. Here the CDR3 DNA reads TGTGCCAGCAGCTTAGGCGGTCCCCGGAGCAATCAGCCCCAGCATTTT. It specifies CASSLGGPRSNQPQHF.

The V and J genes are TRBV29-1 and TRBJ1-2; D perhaps matches TRBD1 (6 bases). Trimming took off 7 bases at V and 4 bases at J, with 19 bases between the two ends. In germline, CDR1 is SQVTM, CDR2 ANQGSEA. This CDR3 region has 14 residues. CDR3 amino acids: CSDGPQGGIYGYTF. The CDR3 DNA sequence: TGCAGCGATGGCCCCCAAGGGGGGATCTATGGCTACACCTTC.

The chain employs TRBV12-2 and TRBJ2-2; no DNA check was done on the table's D call, TRBD2. TRBV12-2 is assigned pseudogene status. This CDR3 has 15 amino acids. The CDR3 coding sequence is TGTGCAAGTCGGCAAGCTAGAGAGACCACCGGGGAGCTGTTTTTT. Protein: CASRQARETTGELFF.

CDR3 nucleotides: TGCGCCAGCAGCTTGTCCCTCTCCGGGACTTCTACAGATACGCAGTATTTT. Its protein is CASSLSLSGTSTDTQYF. The chain couples TRBV5-1 to TRBJ2-3; weak D call: TRBD2 (6 bases). In germline, CDR1 is SGHRS, CDR2 YFSETQ. The CDR3 consists of 17 residues. V gave up 1 base and J gave up 3 bases, with 18 bases separating them.

The CDR3 region is CSARGPQGTLSNQPQHF. CDR3 sequence (DNA): TGCAGTGCTAGAGGCCCCCAGGGAACACTTAGCAATCAGCCCCAGCATTTT. The gene calls are TRBV20-1 and TRBJ1-5; tentatively, D is TRBD1 (5 bases). The V and J ends lost 1 base and 0 bases respectively, with 16 bases between them. This CDR3 is built from 17 residues. Germline loops: CDR1 DFQATT, CDR2 SNEGSKA (reference sequence).

As to this clonotype: Because it lacks the conserved phenylalanine or tryptophan at the end, this CDR3 is likely a read error. The DNA is left out, because the CDR3 cannot be placed on it with certainty; the CDR3 is given as TCRdb lists it. The CDR3 region is CASSSGLAGVQEL. The chain recombines TRBV5-1 with TRBJ2-3; TRBD2 is the table's D call and was not checked against the DNA. Germline V lookup: CDR1 SGHRS, CDR2 YFSETQ. The CDR3 spans 13 amino acids, including both terminal residues.

This clonotype was seen once. J is TRBJ2-7 and V is TRBV30, with 8 bases lining up with TRBD2. V gave up 0 bases and J gave up 3 bases; unmatched junction bases: 4. Germline V gives CDR1 GTSNPN, CDR2 SVGIG (reference sequence). The CDR3 spans 14 residues. The CDR3 reads CAWSVNGGDYEQYF. The CDR3 region has the DNA TGTGCCTGGAGTGTAAACGGGGGGGACTACGAGCAGTACTTC.

J is TRBJ2-2 and V is TRBV13; D tentatively reads TRBD1 or TRBD2 (5 bases each). The germline V gene encodes CDR1 PRHDT and CDR2 FYEKMQ (reference sequence). The CDR3 sequence is 16 residues long. V was shortened by 5 bases and J by 2 bases, with 15 bases between the two germline ends. The DNA of the CDR3 is TGTGCCAGCAGCCCTGGGACGGCTCTTAACACCGGGGAGCTGTTTTTT. Protein: CASSPGTALNTGELFF.

The rearrangement links TRBV20-1 to TRBJ1-1; a possible D gene is TRBD1 (5 bases). This CDR3 contains 14 residues. Germline V gives CDR1 DFQATT, CDR2 SNEGSKA (reference sequence). The V and J ends lost 1 base and 5 bases respectively, with 14 bases between them. In DNA form, the CDR3 reads TGCAGTGCTAGAGGAAGGGGCTGGCTTACTGAAGCTTTCTTT. Protein: CSARGRGWLTEAFF.

The J gene is TRBJ2-5, the V gene TRBV5-1, with 11 nucleotides matching TRBD1. Trimming cost V 5 bases and J 5 bases; bases outside gene matches: 8. Germline V gene lookup returns CDR1 SGHRS and CDR2 YFSETQ. This CDR3 comprises 15 residues. CDR3 nucleotide sequence: TGCGCCAGCAGGTCCGGGACAGGGGGGTTGGAGACCCAGTACTTC. It is translated as CASRSGTGGLETQYF.

Only one count was recorded for this clonotype. The chain carries TRBV5-1 and TRBJ1-1; possibly TRBD1 for D (5 bases). Germline lookup yields CDR1 SGHRS and CDR2 YFSETQ. V was clipped by 3 bases and J by 0 bases, with 15 bases between them. The CDR3 sequence is 16 residues long. The CDR3 spells CASSYHRGEMNTEAFF. The DNA of the CDR3 is TGCGCCAGCAGCTACCATAGGGGCGAAATGAACACTGAAGCTTTCTTT. The full variable domain, in which reference TRBV5-1 and TRBJ1-1 provide the parts outside the CDR3, is KAGVTQTPRYLIKTRGQQVTLSCSPISGHRSVSWYQQTPGQGLQFLFEYFSETQRNKGNFPGRFSGRQFSNSRSEMNVSTLELGDSALYLCASSYHRGEMNTEAFFGQGTRLTVV.

This chain uses TRBV20-1 with TRBJ1-4; D gene unclear. Germline V gene data show CDR1 as DFQATT and CDR2 as SNEGSKA (reference sequence). The CDR3 runs to 15 residues. Trimming removed 3 bases at V and 5 bases at J, with 16 bases between. The CDR3 protein is CSASETAGRNEKLFF. The CDR3 DNA is TGCAGTGCTAGTGAAACCGCCGGCCGCAATGAAAAACTGTTTTTT.

The chain couples TRBV4-1 to TRBJ2-6, with D possibly matching TRBD1 (6 bases). Germline V lookup: CDR1 MGHRA, CDR2 YSYEKL. The CDR3 totals 19 residues. Between the trimmed V and J ends, which lost 4 bases and 0 bases, there was a span of 19 bases. CDR3: CASSPQRMTGPSGANVLTF. DNA for the CDR3: TGCGCCAGCAGCCCCCAACGAATGACAGGCCCCTCTGGGGCCAACGTCCTGACTTTC.

V is TRBV7-2 and J is TRBJ2-5; perhaps D is TRBD1 or TRBD2 (6 bases each). Germline loops: CDR1 SGHTA, CDR2 FQGNSA. Trimming pared 1 base from V and 1 base from J, leaving 10 bases between. The CDR3 totals 15 residues. CDR3 coding DNA: TGTGCCAGCAGCTTAGTGGGGGGCCCCCAAGAGACCCAGTACTTC. Amino acids: CASSLVGGPQETQYF.

J is TRBJ1-2 and V is TRBV29-1; D might be TRBD1 (6 bases). Germline lookup yields CDR1 SQVTM and CDR2 ANQGSEA. The CDR3 has 14 residues. The V and J ends lost 2 bases and 8 bases respectively, with 18 bases between them. CDR3 sequence reads: CSVESRGGGVGYTF. The CDR3 DNA is TGCAGCGTTGAAAGTCGGGGCGGGGGCGTCGGCTACACCTTC.

This chain connects TRBV5-1 to TRBJ2-2; no reliable D call. V was clipped by 4 bases and J by 4 bases, with 11 bases between them. CDR1 is SGHRS and CDR2 is YFSETQ in the germline V gene. This CDR3 is 14 amino acids long. The CDR3 protein is CASSPPQITGELFF. The DNA for the CDR3 is TGCGCCAGCAGCCCACCTCAAATCACCGGGGAGCTGTTTTTT.

The chain carries TRBV5-1 and TRBJ1-2, with D possibly being TRBD1 (6 bases). The CDR3 loop spans 13 amino acids. V lost 0 bases and J 8 bases, leaving 11 bases between the germline ends. Per the germline V gene, CDR1 is SGHRS and CDR2 is YFSETQ. The CDR3 bases are TGCGCCAGCAGCTTGGAGGGGGTCCGCGGCTACACCTTC. Protein sequence: CASSLEGVRGYTF.

The chain recombines TRBV5-4 with TRBJ2-3; no definite D call. V lost 0 bases and J 1 base, leaving 9 bases between the germline ends. The CDR3 extends over 15 amino acids. The germline V gene encodes CDR1 SGHNT and CDR2 YYREEE (reference sequence). CDR3 sequence reads: CASSLEAAGTDTQYF. CDR3 bases: TGTGCCAGCAGCTTGGAGGCGGCGGGCACAGATACGCAGTATTTT.

The CDR3 DNA reads TGTGCCAGCAGCTTCGGATCAACAAGGAGGGATTCACCCCTCCACTTT. Translated: CASSFGSTRRDSPLHF. This chain connects TRBV9 to TRBJ1-6; the D is unclear. Trimming left V 4 bases short and J 8 bases short, with 19 bases between. Per germline, CDR1 SGDLS and CDR2 YYNGEE. The CDR3 contains 16 residues.

This clonotype was counted a single time. The rearrangement joins TRBV6-1 to TRBJ2-7; D tentatively reads TRBD1 or TRBD2 (5 bases each). Germline V gene data show CDR1 as MNHNS and CDR2 as SASEGT. V was clipped by 6 bases and J by 1 base, with 19 bases between them. This CDR3 comprises 16 residues. The DNA for the CDR3 is TGTGCCAGCAGGAGATCCGCCGGGACCGAGTCCTACGAGCAGTACTTC. This encodes CASRRSAGTESYEQYF.

The V gene is TRBV12-3 or TRBV12-4, the J gene TRBJ2-1; D gene uncertain. The CDR3 has 15 amino acids. The V and J ends lost 5 bases and 1 base respectively, with 12 bases between them. Here the CDR3 reads CASSPNILSYNEQFF. The CDR3 nucleotides read TGTGCCAGCAGTCCTAACATCCTTTCCTACAATGAGCAGTTCTTC.

This chain joins TRBV6-5 and TRBJ2-2; perhaps TRBD1 as D (5 bases). This CDR3 comprises 16 residues. The V and J ends lost 0 bases and 5 bases respectively, with 13 bases between them. Germline V gene data show CDR1 as MNHEY and CDR2 as SVGAGI. Here the CDR3 reads CASSYSKQVPTGELFF. The CDR3 nucleotides are TGTGCCAGCAGTTACTCGAAACAGGTCCCGACCGGGGAGCTGTTTTTT.

The V and J genes are TRBV5-4 and TRBJ2-3, with TRBD1 matching 8 bases. V lost 0 bases, J lost 5 bases, and 5 bases stayed unmatched. The CDR3 extends over 15 amino acids. Germline-derived CDR1 and CDR2 are SGHNT and YYREEE (reference sequence). The CDR3 bases are TGTGCCAGCAGCTTGGGGACAGGGAAGGGAGATACGCAGTATTTT. The encoded protein is CASSLGTGKGDTQYF. Using reference TRBV5-4 and TRBJ2-3 for the parts outside the CDR3, the full variable domain is ETGVTQSPTHLIKTRGQQVTLRCSSQSGHNTVSWYQQALGQGPQFIFQYYREEENGRGNFPPRFSGLQFPNYSSELNVNALELDDSALYLCASSLGTGKGDTQYFGPGTRLTVL.